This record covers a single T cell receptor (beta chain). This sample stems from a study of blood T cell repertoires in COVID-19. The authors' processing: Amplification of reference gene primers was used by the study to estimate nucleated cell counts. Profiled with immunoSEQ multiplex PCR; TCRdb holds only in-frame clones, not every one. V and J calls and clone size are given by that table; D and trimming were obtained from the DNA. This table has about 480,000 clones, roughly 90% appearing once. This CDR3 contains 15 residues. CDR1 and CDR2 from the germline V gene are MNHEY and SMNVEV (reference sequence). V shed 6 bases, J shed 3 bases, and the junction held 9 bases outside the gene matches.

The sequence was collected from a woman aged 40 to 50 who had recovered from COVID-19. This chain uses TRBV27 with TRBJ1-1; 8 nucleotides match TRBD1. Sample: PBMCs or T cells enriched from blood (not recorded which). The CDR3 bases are TGTGCCAGCAGCCCATTTGACAGGGGAGACACTGAAGCTTTCTTT. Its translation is CASSPFDRGDTEAFF.